Below are 11 T cell receptor beta chains sequenced from a single sample in a study of shared clonotypes between healthy human individuals. Generated by immunoSEQ multiplex PCR, the TCRdb table keeps only in-frame clones and is missing some. Of about 2.5 million clones listed, about 90% were seen once; the top ten hold 0.37%. Sequencing was performed on naive CD4+ T cells from PBMCs. Described subset: CD45RA+ positively selected. All receptors come from a man younger than 30 in good health. Some clones in this sample may be carry-over from other donors' samples.

The V gene is TRBV2, the J gene TRBJ1-5, with D hard to call. CDR1 and CDR2 from the germline V gene are SNHLY and FYNNEI. The CDR3 has 13 amino acids. Trimming removed 1 base at V and 5 bases at J, with 6 bases between. CDR3 coding DNA: TGTGCCAGCAGTGAAGTCAGAGATCAGCCCCAGCATTTT. Residues: CASSEVRDQPQHF.

This chain joins TRBV25-1 and TRBJ1-4, with D tentatively TRBD1 (5 bases). CDR1 is MGHDK, CDR2 SYGVNS, per germline. V gave up 2 bases and J gave up 6 bases, with 16 bases separating them. The CDR3 is made up of 16 amino acids. CDR3: CASSEVGGSPYEKLFF. In nucleotides, the CDR3 is TGTGCCAGCAGTGAAGTCGGGGGGTCTCCTTATGAAAAACTGTTTTTT.

This chain links TRBV5-1 with TRBJ2-7, with TRBD1 identical over 9 bases. J lost 5 bases, V lost 6 bases, and 12 bases had no gene match. The CDR3 loop spans 15 amino acids. Per germline, CDR1 SGHRS and CDR2 YFSETQ. CDR3 in amino acids: CASNPGYGQGNEQYF. The CDR3 bases are TGCGCCAGCAACCCCGGTTACGGACAGGGGAACGAGCAGTACTTC.

The chain joins TRBV6-6 to TRBJ1-2; D is ambiguous. This CDR3 has 14 amino acids. Trimming took off 1 base at V and 0 bases at J, with 6 bases between the two ends. The germline V gene has CDR1 MNHNY and CDR2 SVGAGI (reference sequence). The CDR3 here is CASSYLGTNYGYTF. The CDR3, as DNA: TGTGCCAGCAGTTACTTAGGAACTAACTATGGCTACACCTTC.

V is TRBV11-2 and J is TRBJ1-1; D not certain. CDR1 is SGHAT, CDR2 FQNNGV, per germline. The CDR3 extends over 13 amino acids. Trimming took off 5 bases at V and 10 bases at J, with 17 bases between the two ends. The CDR3 DNA sequence: TGTGCCAGCAGCCGGCAGGTCGGGGTCGGAGCTTTCTTT. It translates to CASSRQVGVGAFF.

This rearrangement joins TRBV5-1 to TRBJ1-2; D unclear. V was shortened by 4 bases and J by 5 bases, with 15 bases between the two germline ends. Germline-derived CDR1 and CDR2 are SGHRS and YFSETQ. The CDR3 has 14 amino acids. The CDR3 DNA is TGCGCCAGCAGCCCACTCCTGCAAAGTTATGGCTACACCTTC. Translating gives CASSPLLQSYGYTF.

The chain couples TRBV5-1 to TRBJ2-1; 8 nucleotides match TRBD1. CDR3 size: 17 residues. Looked up from germline, CDR1 is SGHRS and CDR2 is YFSETQ. V gave up 0 bases and J gave up 6 bases; unmatched junction bases: 11. CDR3 sequence reads: CASSLALDRGVFNEQFF. The DNA for the CDR3 is TGCGCCAGCAGCTTGGCTCTAGACAGGGGCGTGTTCAATGAGCAGTTCTTC.

V usage is TRBV4-2 and J usage is TRBJ2-3, with TRBD2 matching 7 bases. The CDR3 sequence is 16 residues long. Germline-derived CDR1 and CDR2 are LGHNA and YNFKEQ. J gave up 1 base and V 4 bases, and 8 bases lay outside the gene matches. DNA for the CDR3: TGTGCCAGCAGCCGTTCGCCCCGGGAGGGCACAGATACGCAGTATTTT. This gives the protein CASSRSPREGTDTQYF.

The genes are TRBV6-5 and TRBJ2-5; perhaps TRBD1 as D (5 bases). The V and J ends lost 6 bases and 10 bases respectively, with 15 bases between them. The CDR3 is 12 residues long. Germline lookup yields CDR1 MNHEY and CDR2 SVGAGI. CDR3 residues: CASSQPQDVQYF. The CDR3 nucleotides are TGTGCCAGCAGCCAACCACAGGACGTCCAGTACTTC.

To note about this clone: This CDR3 is also generated by other DNA sequences in the sample. This chain uses TRBV19 with TRBJ2-7; 7 bases line up with TRBD2. With V trimmed by 3 bases and J by 0 bases, 2 bases remained unmatched. CDR1 LNHDA and CDR2 SQIVND come from the germline V gene (reference sequence). The CDR3 covers 14 residues. CDR3: CASSMGGSSYEQYF. The CDR3 bases are TGTGCCAGTAGTATGGGCGGGAGCTCCTACGAGCAGTACTTC.

The chain carries TRBV28 and TRBJ1-4; D perhaps matches TRBD1 (5 bases). CDR1 and CDR2 from the germline V gene are MDHEN and SYDVKM. Trimming pared 8 bases from V and 4 bases from J, leaving 11 bases between. The CDR3 spans 13 residues. The CDR3 nucleotides are TGTGCCAGCCGGTCAGGGATTAATGAAAAACTGTTTTTT. Translating gives CASRSGINEKLFF.